The T cell receptor beta chain under discussion was sequenced for a study of shared clonotypes between healthy human individuals. Turning to the study itself: The plates for each donor numbered three CD4 naive, three CD4 memory, two CD8 naive and one CD8 memory.

As concerns this clone: What it binds is not known.

Trimming stripped 5 bases from V and 3 bases from J, with 19 bases between. The CDR3 is made up of 15 amino acids. The V gene's germline CDR1 is SQVTM and CDR2 ANQGSEA. Assay used: immunoSEQ multiplex PCR; TCRdb lists only in-frame clones, some missing. The sample lists about 2.4 million clones, 93% occurring once. Adult donors, all healthy and HIV-negative, had no recent acute infections or vaccinations. Findings and limits, study-wide: All-four-donor shared clonotypes had higher generation probabilities than non-shared clonotypes did. It was only blood that was sampled, and tissue repertoires likely differ.

The TCR was taken from a young man in good health. Some clones in this sample may be carry-over from other donors' samples. The chain employs TRBV29-1 and TRBJ1-1; no reliable D call. The sample was naive CD4+ T cells from PBMCs. Subset in this sample: CD45RA+ positively selected. The CDR3 DNA sequence: TGCAGCGTTAAGGGCCCCCGGGTTTGGGACACTGAAGCTTTCTTT. Its protein product is CSVKGPRVWDTEAFF.